Below, 6 T cell receptor beta chains from the same sample are listed, as sequenced in a study of Ad26.COV2.S vaccination and SARS-CoV-2 variants. The assay was immunoSEQ multiplex PCR, and TCRdb's table has in-frame clones only and misses some. The sample lists about 680,000 clones, around 90% occurring once. The treatment is: some 19 received Ad26.COV2.S at low or high dose, single or two shots; several received placebo; per-sample allocation not given. Each sample was drawn 63 days after the first injection (of vaccine or placebo). The sequenced sample was peripheral blood, obtained in a trial of Ad26.COV2.S vaccine versus placebo. These receptors were obtained from a person between 18 and 60 years old who received the Ad26.COV2.S COVID-19 vaccine or a placebo.

On this clone: One junction end disagrees with the germline gene, perhaps due to a read error. V and J are TRBV27 and TRBJ2-1, with 7 bases aligning to TRBD1. Germline CDR1 is MNHEY and CDR2 is SMNVEV (reference sequence). The CDR3 spans 15 residues. CDR3 in amino acids: CASRFGQDHYNKQFF. The CDR3, as DNA: TGTGCCAGCAGATTCGGACAGGACCACTACAATAAGCAGTTCTTC.

The chain joins TRBV7-9 to TRBJ1-2, with D possibly matching TRBD1 (5 bases). This CDR3 contains 13 residues. With 1 base removed from V and 2 bases from J, the gap between germline ends came to 5 bases. Looked up from germline, CDR1 is SEHNR and CDR2 is FQNEAQ (reference sequence). Here the CDR3 DNA reads TGTGCCAGCAGCTTAGGACAGAACTATGGCTACACCTTC. Amino acids: CASSLGQNYGYTF.

The chain employs TRBV5-8 and TRBJ2-6, with a tentative D call TRBD2 (6 bases). Trimming left V 4 bases short and J 0 bases short, with 17 bases between. Germline-derived CDR1 and CDR2 are SGHTS and YDEGEE. The CDR3 consists of 18 residues. Here the CDR3 reads CASSRAGRTSSGANVLTF. The CDR3 nucleotides read TGTGCCAGCAGCCGAGCGGGCAGGACGAGCTCTGGGGCCAACGTCCTGACTTTC.

This clone has only one observation. V is TRBV12-5 and J is TRBJ2-1; D remains unclear. The CDR3 length is 16 residues. The germline CDR1 and CDR2 sequences are LGHNT and FRNRAP. Trimming cost V 1 base and J 7 bases, with 17 bases left between them. CDR3 nucleotides: TGTGCTAGTGGTTTGGGAACGATCGCTAATATTAATGAGCAGTTCTTC. As protein: CASGLGTIANINEQFF.

A few counts support this clone. The rearrangement joins TRBV29-1 to TRBJ1-6; 10 bases are a match to TRBD1. V shed 4 bases, J shed 9 bases, and the junction held 3 bases outside the gene matches. The germline V gene encodes CDR1 SQVTM and CDR2 ANQGSEA. The CDR3 runs to 13 residues. The CDR3 nucleotides are TGCAGCGTTGGACAGGGGGCAGGTTCACCCCTCCACTTT. This sequence encodes CSVGQGAGSPLHF. Supplemented by reference TRBV29-1 and TRBJ1-6, the full variable domain reads SAVISQKPSRDICQRGTSLTIQCQVDSQVTMMFWYRQQPGQSLTLIATANQGSEATYESGFVIDKFPISRPNLTFSTLTVSNMSPEDSSIYLCSVGQGAGSPLHFGNGTRLTVT.

The rearrangement joins TRBV19 to TRBJ2-1; 14 nucleotides align to TRBD2. CDR1 is LNHDA, CDR2 SQIVND, per germline (reference sequence). The CDR3 contains 18 residues. V dropped 5 bases and J dropped 7; count of bases not matched to a gene: 13. The CDR3 loop is CASSYRVVGTSGGNEQFF. The CDR3 bases are TGTGCCAGTAGTTACAGGGTAGTCGGGACTAGCGGGGGTAATGAGCAGTTCTTC. Combining the CDR3 with reference TRBV19 and TRBJ2-1 gives the whole variable domain DGGITQSPKYLFRKEGQNVTLSCEQNLNHDAMYWYRQDPGQGLRLIYYSQIVNDFQKGDIAEGYSVSREKKESFPLTVTSAQKNPTAFYLCASSYRVVGTSGGNEQFFGPGTRLTVL.